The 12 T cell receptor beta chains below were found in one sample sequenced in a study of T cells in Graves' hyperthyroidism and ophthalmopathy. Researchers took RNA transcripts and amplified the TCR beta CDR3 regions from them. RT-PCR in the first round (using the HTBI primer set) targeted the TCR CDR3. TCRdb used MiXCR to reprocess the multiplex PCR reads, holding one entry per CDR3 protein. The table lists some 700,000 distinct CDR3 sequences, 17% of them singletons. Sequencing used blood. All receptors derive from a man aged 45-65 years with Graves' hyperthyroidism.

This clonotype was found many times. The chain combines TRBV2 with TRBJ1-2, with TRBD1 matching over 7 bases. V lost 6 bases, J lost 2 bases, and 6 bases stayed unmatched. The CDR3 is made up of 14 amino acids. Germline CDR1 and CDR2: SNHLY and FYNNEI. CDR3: CASRPTGMNYGYTF. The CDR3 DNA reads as TGTGCCAGCAGGCCGACAGGGATGAACTATGGCTACACCTTC.

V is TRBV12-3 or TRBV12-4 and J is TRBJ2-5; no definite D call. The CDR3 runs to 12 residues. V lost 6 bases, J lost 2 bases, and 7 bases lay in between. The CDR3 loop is CASRNSQETQYF. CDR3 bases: TGTGCCAGCAGGAACAGTCAAGAGACCCAGTACTTC.

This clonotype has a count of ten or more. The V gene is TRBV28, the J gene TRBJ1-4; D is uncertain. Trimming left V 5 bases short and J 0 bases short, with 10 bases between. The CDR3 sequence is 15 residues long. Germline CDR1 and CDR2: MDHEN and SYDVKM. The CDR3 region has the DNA TGTGCCAGCAGTGCGGCTTTCGCAACTAATGAAAAACTGTTTTTT. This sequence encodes CASSAAFATNEKLFF.

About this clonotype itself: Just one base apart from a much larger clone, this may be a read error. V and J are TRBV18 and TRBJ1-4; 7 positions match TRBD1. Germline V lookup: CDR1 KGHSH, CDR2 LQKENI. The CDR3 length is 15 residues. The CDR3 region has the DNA TGTGCCCGCTCACCCCAGGGACAGTCAAGGGAAAAACTGTTTTTT. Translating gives CARSPQGQSREKLFF.

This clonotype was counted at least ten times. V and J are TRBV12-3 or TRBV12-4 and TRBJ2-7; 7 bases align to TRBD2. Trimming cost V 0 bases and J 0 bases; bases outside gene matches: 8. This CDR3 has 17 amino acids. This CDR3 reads CASSLARLADFSYEQYF. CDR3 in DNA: TGTGCCAGCAGTTTAGCGCGCCTAGCGGACTTCTCCTACGAGCAGTACTTC.

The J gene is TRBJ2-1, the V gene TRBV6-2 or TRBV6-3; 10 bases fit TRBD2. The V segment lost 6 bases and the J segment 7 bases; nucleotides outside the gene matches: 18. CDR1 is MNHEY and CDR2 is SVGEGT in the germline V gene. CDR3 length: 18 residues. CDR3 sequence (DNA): TGTGCCAGCAGAACACCGGCTAGCGGGAGAAGGGGGGGGAATGAGCAGTTCTTC. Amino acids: CASRTPASGRRGGNEQFF.

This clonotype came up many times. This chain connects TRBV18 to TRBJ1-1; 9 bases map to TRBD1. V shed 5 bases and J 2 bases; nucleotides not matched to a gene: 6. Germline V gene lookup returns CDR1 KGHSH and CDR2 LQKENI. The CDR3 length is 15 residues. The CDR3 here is CASSSGGQGNTEAFF. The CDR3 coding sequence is TGTGCCAGCTCATCTGGGGGACAGGGAAACACTGAAGCTTTCTTT.

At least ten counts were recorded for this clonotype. This CDR3 reads CASSGLAGPIGEQYF. As DNA, the CDR3 is TGTGCCAGCAGTGGACTAGCGGGACCAATTGGGGAGCAGTACTTC. The J gene is TRBJ2-7, the V gene TRBV12-3 or TRBV12-4; 12 nucleotides align to TRBD2. The CDR3 runs 15 residues. Trimming removed 5 bases from V and 7 bases from J; junction bases left unmatched: 9.

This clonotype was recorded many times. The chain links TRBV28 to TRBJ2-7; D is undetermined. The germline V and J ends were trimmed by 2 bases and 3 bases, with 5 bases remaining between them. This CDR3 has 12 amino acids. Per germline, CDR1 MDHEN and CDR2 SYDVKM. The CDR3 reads CASSLIGYEQYF. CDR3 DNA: TGTGCCAGCAGTTTAATAGGCTACGAGCAGTACTTC. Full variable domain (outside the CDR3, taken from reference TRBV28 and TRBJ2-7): DVKVTQSSRYLVKRTGEKVFLECVQDMDHENMFWYRQDPGLGLRLIYFSYDVKMKEKGDIPEGYSVSREKKERFSLILESASTNQTSMYLCASSLIGYEQYFGPGTRLTVT.

The CDR3 nucleotides read TGTGCCAGCAGCTCAACCGGGACAGGCTACGAGCAGTACTTC. Amino acids: CASSSTGTGYEQYF. This chain uses TRBV5-6 with TRBJ2-7; 8 bases are a match to TRBD1. Per the germline V gene, CDR1 is SGHDT and CDR2 is YYEEEE. This CDR3 has 14 amino acids. Unmatched junction bases numbered 5, after V lost 3 bases and J lost 3 bases.

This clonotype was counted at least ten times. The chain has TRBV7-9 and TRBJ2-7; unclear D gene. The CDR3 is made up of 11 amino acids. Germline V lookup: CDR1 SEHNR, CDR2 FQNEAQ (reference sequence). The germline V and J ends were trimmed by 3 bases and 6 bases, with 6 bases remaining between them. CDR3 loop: CASSFSAEQYF. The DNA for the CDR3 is TGTGCCAGCAGCTTCTCGGCCGAGCAGTACTTC.

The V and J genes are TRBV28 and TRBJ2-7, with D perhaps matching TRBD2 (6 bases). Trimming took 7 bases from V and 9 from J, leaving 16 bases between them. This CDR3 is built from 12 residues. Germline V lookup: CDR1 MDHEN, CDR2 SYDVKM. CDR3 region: CASTTGLGGQYF. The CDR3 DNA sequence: TGTGCCAGCACAACGGGCTTGGGGGGGCAGTACTTC.